This is a list of T cell receptor beta chains from one sample in a study of T cells in localized non-small cell lung cancer. This table comes from immunoSEQ multiplex PCR, and its TCRdb copy is limited to in-frame clones, with some not included. The sample carries fewer than 100,000 clones, roughly 86% recorded once. Material: peripheral blood, obtained before any cancer treatment. The source of these receptors is a man aged 35 to 69 with stage I squamous cell lung carcinoma. CDR3s include the opening cysteine and the closing phenylalanine or tryptophan. The D gene is left open where the match is weak. Rows may omit the clone size; those that give it use once, few, many or a size class.

- | TRBD1 | TRBJ1-5 | TRBV10-3 | TGTGCCATGTCCGGGGGACAGAATCAGCCCCAGCATTTT | CAMSGGQNQPQHF
- | - | TRBJ1-1 | TRBV5-1 | TGCGCCAGCAGCTTGTATCGGGGCCCGAACACTGAAGCTTTCTTT | CASSLYRGPNTEAFF
many | - | TRBJ1-3 | TRBV2 | TGTGCCAGCACCTCCACTCGGGTGACGGATTTT | CASTSTRVTDF
- | - | TRBJ2-3 | TRBV18 | TGTGCCAGCTCACCAATTCTGGGGGCCGGGGGCACAGATACGCAGTATTTT | CASSPILGAGGTDTQYF
- | TRBD2 | TRBJ2-7 | TRBV7-9 | TGTGCCAGCAGCTTAGTTGCTAGCGGGGGGGCCTACGAGCAGTACTTC | CASSLVASGGAYEQYF
- | TRBD1 | TRBJ2-7 | TRBV6-1 | TGTGCCAGCAGTGAATGGGGACAGGGCTACGAGCAGTACTTC | CASSEWGQGYEQYF
once | - | TRBJ1-4 | TRBV18 | TGTGCCAGCTCACCTTTACCTTCTGAAAAACTGTTTTTT | CASSPLPSEKLFF
few | - | TRBJ1-5 | TRBV2 | TGTGCCAGCAGTGAAGTAGCCAGCTATCAGCCCCAGCATTTT | CASSEVASYQPQHF
few | - | TRBJ2-5 | TRBV6-6 | TGTGCCAGCAGTTACTCGAGAGAGACCCAGTACTTC | CASSYSRETQYF
- | - | TRBJ2-7 | TRBV28 | TGTGCCAGCGAAACCAGGGGTGCGTCCTACGAGCAGTACTTC | CASETRGASYEQYF
- | - | TRBJ2-7 | TRBV5-6 | TGTGCCAGCAGCTTGGAAGGCAGTTACTACGAGCAGTACTTC | CASSLEGSYYEQYF
- | TRBD1 | TRBJ1-4 | TRBV5-1 | TGCGCCAGCAGAAATGGGCAGGGGGGTGAAAAACTGTTTTTT | CASRNGQGGEKLFF
- | - | TRBJ2-7 | TRBV7-9 | TGTGCCAGCAGCTTACTCAACTACGAGCAGTACTTC | CASSLLNYEQYF
- | - | TRBJ1-1 | TRBV29-1 | TGCAGCGCCTCGAGGGGGACGAACACTGAAGCTTTCTTT | CSASRGTNTEAFF
once | - | TRBJ1-5 | TRBV5-1 | TGCGCCAGCAGCTTGGAGGGGGGGGGCAATCAGCCCCAGCATTTT | CASSLEGGGNQPQHF
- | - | TRBJ2-1 | TRBV10-3 | TGTGCCATCAGTGAGTCGCCGAGGGGGAATGAGCAGTTCTTC | CAISESPRGNEQFF
- | - | TRBJ2-7 | TRBV6-5 | TGTGCATCAGGGGAGGGCTCCTACGAGCAGTACTTC | CASGEGSYEQYF
- | - | TRBJ1-2 | TRBV7-2 | TGTGCCAGCAGCTTAAACCCGACAAGAGTGAACTATGGCTACACCTTC | CASSLNPTRVNYGYTF
- | - | TRBJ2-1 | TRBV6-6 | TGTGCCAGCACCTCCAAGGGGGGCCTGTATGAGCAGTTCTTC | CASTSKGGLYEQFF
- | TRBD1 | TRBJ1-3 | TRBV7-2 | TGTGCCAGCAGCTTAGGGGTGGGGGACAGGGAATATTTT | CASSLGVGDREYF
- | TRBD1 | TRBJ2-1 | TRBV5-8 | TGTGCCAGCAGTGCGAGACAGGGGTATTCTGGCTACAATGAGCAGTTCTTC | CASSARQGYSGYNEQFF
- | TRBD1 | TRBJ2-7 | TRBV18 | TGTGCCAGCTCACCCGGGACAGGGGGCTACGAGCAGTACTTC | CASSPGTGGYEQYF
- | TRBD2 | TRBJ2-1 | TRBV28 | TGTGCCAGCTTCGTGACGGGGGGTACCTACAATGAGCAGTTCTTC | CASFVTGGTYNEQFF
- | - | TRBJ2-7 | TRBV5-1 | TGCGCCAGCAGCCCCGGGACGGATGGGGCCGAGCAGTACTTC | CASSPGTDGAEQYF
few | - | TRBJ1-2 | TRBV14 | TGTGCCAGCAGCCAAACTTCAAGGACAGCTAACTATGGCTACACCTTC | CASSQTSRTANYGYTF
- | - | TRBJ2-5 | TRBV28 | TGTGCCAGTGGCCAGGGGCACGAGACCCAGTACTTC | CASGQGHETQYF
- | - | TRBJ1-4 | TRBV5-1 | TGCGCCTCACGCCCGGAGAACGGGGAAAAACTGTTTTTT | CASRPENGEKLFF
- | - | TRBJ1-1 | TRBV19 | TGTGCCACCAAAGGGATAGGATTCAACACTGAAGCTTTCTTT | CATKGIGFNTEAFF
- | - | TRBJ1-5 | TRBV6-1 | TGTGCCAGCAGTGAAGCGCTTCGACGGCAGCATTTT | CASSEALRRQHF
- | - | TRBJ1-6 | TRBV7-2 | TGTGCCAGCAGCTCCTACAGGATTCTGAATTCACCCCTCCACTTT | CASSSYRILNSPLHF
few | - | TRBJ1-1 | TRBV20-1 | TGCAGTGCCCGGTACCTTGAAGCTTTCTTT | CSARYLEAFF
once | - | TRBJ1-1 | TRBV4-1 | TGCGCCACCAACGAGGGGTTGGGGACTGAAGCTTTCTTT | CATNEGLGTEAFF